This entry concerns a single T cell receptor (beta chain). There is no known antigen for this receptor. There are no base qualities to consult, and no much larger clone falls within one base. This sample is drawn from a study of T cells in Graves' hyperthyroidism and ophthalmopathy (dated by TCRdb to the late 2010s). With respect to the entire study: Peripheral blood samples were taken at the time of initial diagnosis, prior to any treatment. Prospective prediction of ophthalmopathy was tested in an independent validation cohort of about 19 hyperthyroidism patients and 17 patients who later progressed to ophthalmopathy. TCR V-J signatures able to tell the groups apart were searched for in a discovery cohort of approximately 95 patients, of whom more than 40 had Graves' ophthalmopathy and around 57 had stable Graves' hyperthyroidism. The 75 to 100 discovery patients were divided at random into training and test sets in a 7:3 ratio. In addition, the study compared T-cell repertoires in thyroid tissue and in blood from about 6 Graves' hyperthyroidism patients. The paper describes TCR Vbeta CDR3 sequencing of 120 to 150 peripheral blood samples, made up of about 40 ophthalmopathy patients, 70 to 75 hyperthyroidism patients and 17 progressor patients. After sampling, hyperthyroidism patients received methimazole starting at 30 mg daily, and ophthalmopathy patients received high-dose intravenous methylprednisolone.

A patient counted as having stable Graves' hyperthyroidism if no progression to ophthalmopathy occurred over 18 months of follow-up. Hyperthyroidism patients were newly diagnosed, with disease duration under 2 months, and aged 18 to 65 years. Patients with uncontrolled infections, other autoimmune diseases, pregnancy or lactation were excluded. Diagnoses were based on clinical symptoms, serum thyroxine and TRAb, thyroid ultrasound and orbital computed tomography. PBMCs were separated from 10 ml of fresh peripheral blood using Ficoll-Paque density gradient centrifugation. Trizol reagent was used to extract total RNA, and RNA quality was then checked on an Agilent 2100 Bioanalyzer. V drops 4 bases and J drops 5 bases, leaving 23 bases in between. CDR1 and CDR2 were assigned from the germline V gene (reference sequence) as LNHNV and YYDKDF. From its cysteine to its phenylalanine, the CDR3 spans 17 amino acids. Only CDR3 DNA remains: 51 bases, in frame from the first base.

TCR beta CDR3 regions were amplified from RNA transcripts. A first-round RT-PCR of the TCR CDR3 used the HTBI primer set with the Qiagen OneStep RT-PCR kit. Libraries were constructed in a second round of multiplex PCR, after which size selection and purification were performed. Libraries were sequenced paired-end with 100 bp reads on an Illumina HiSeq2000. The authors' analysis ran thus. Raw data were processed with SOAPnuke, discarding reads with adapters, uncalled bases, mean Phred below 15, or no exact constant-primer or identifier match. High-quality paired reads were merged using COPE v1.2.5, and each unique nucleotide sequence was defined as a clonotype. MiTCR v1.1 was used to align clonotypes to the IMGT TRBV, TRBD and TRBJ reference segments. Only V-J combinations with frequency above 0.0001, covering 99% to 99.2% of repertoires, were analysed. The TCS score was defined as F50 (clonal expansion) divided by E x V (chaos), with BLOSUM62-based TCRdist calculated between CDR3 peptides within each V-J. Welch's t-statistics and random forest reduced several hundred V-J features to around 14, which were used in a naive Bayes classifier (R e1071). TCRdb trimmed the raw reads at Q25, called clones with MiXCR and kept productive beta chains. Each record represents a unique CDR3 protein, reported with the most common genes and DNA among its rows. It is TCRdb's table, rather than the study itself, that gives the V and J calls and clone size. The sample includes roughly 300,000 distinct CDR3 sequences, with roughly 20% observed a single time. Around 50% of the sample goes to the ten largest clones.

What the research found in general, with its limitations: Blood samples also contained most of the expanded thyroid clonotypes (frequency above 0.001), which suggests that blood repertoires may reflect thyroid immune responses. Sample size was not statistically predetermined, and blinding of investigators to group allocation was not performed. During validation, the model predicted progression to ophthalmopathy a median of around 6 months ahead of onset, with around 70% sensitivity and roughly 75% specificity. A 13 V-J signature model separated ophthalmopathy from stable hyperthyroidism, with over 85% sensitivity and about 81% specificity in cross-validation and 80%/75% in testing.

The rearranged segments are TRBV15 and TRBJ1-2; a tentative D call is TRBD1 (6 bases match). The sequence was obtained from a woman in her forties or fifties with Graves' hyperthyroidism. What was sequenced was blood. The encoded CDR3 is CATSKSPGGGDGYGYTF. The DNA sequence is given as TGTGCCACCAGCAAATCCCCGGGGGGGGGCGATGGATATGGCTACACCTTC.